A selection of T cell receptor beta chains follows, all from one sample in a study of early T cells in non-severe SARS-CoV-2 infection. Each CDR3 protein is one row after TCRdb ran MiXCR on the 5' RACE reads. The sample consists of under 65,000 distinct CDR3 sequences, around an eighth of them appearing once. The sequenced sample was whole blood. The receptor set was obtained from an adult who was a healthcare worker with PCR-confirmed SARS-CoV-2 infection or an uninfected control (not recorded which). CDR3s include the opening cysteine and the closing phenylalanine or tryptophan. A D gene is named only where the DNA matches it firmly. A clone size is listed for some rows: how often the clone was seen (once, few, many), or a class if it is expanded.

D	size	V	J	DNA	CDR3
TRBD1	few	TRBV30	TRBJ1-2	TGTGCCTGGAGCGGGACAGGGAATGGCTACACCTTC	CAWSGTGNGYTF
.	.	TRBV6-5	TRBJ1-5	TGTGCCAGCAGTTCCAGGGGATTCAATCAGCCCCAGCATTTT	CASSSRGFNQPQHF
.	.	TRBV30	TRBJ2-3	TGTGCCTGGAGGCGATCCACTATCACCACAGATACGCAGTATTTT	CAWRRSTITTDTQYF
.	.	TRBV4-3	TRBJ1-6	TGCGCCAGCAGCCAATTTTCTAGGGTGGCCTATAATTCACCCCTCCACTTT	CASSQFSRVAYNSPLHF
.	.	TRBV27	TRBJ2-5	TGTGCCAGCAGAGAGGCCCTCCAAGAGACCCAGTACTTC	CASREALQETQYF
TRBD1	few	TRBV20-1	TRBJ2-7	TGCAGTGCTGCCGGGACAGAAACCTACGAGCAGTACTTC	CSAAGTETYEQYF
.	few	TRBV7-9	TRBJ1-1	TGTGCCAGCAGTGCAGGGCTTGGTGAAGCTTTCTTT	CASSAGLGEAFF
.	.	TRBV6-2/TRBV6-3	TRBJ2-7	TGTGCCAGCAGTTACCTCATCGAGCAGTACTTC	CASSYLIEQYF
.	.	TRBV5-1	TRBJ2-7	TGCGCCAGCAGCGTCGGGACACCCTACGAGCAGTACTTC	CASSVGTPYEQYF
.	.	TRBV4-3	TRBJ2-7	TGCGCCAGCAGCCAAGACGGGTCGCCTTCGAGCGAGCAGTACTTC	CASSQDGSPSSEQYF
.	many	TRBV5-5	TRBJ1-5	TGTGCCAGCCCAGATCAGCCCCAGCATTTT	CASPDQPQHF
TRBD2	.	TRBV5-6	TRBJ2-3	TGTGCCAGCAGCTGGGTAGCGGGGGGCCGCGCAGATACGCAGTATTTT	CASSWVAGGRADTQYF
.	many	TRBV10-2	TRBJ2-7	TGCGCCAGCAGGGAATACTACGAGCAGTACTTC	CASREYYEQYF
TRBD1	.	TRBV7-2	TRBJ2-1	TGTGCCAGCAGCTTCCTCAGGACAGGGTCCTACAATGAGCAGTTCTTC	CASSFLRTGSYNEQFF
.	many	TRBV7-2	TRBJ1-6	TGTGCCAGCAGCTTAGTCATTGTACAGAATTCACCCCTCCACTTT	CASSLVIVQNSPLHF
.	many	TRBV7-9	TRBJ1-2	TGTGCCAGCAGCTTTGGGGAATATGGCTACACCTTC	CASSFGEYGYTF
.	few	TRBV12-3/TRBV12-4	TRBJ2-2	TGTGCCAGCAGTTTGGGGGCTAGGGAGCTGTTTTTT	CASSLGARELFF
.	.	TRBV19	TRBJ1-5	TGTGCCAGTAGTATAGAGGGCAGGACAAATCAGCCCCAGCATTTT	CASSIEGRTNQPQHF
.	once	TRBV7-2	TRBJ1-2	TGTGCAGAAGTGGGGAGTTGGGGCTACACCTTC	CAEVGSWGYTF
TRBD2	.	TRBV5-4	TRBJ2-3	TGTGCCAGCAGCTGGGGGACTAGGTCCGATACGCAGTATTTT	CASSWGTRSDTQYF
.	many	TRBV30	TRBJ2-1	TGTGCCTGGAGGAGGAACCCAAGGGGGGGGTACAATGAGCAGTTCTTC	CAWRRNPRGGYNEQFF
TRBD1	few	TRBV18	TRBJ2-7	TGTGCCAGCTCACTGGGGACAGGGGTTCCCTACGAGCAGTACTTC	CASSLGTGVPYEQYF
TRBD2	.	TRBV6-4	TRBJ2-3	TGTGCCAGCAGTAAGCGGGGTGACGGAGATACGCAGTATTTT	CASSKRGDGDTQYF
.	.	TRBV12-3/TRBV12-4	TRBJ1-1	TGTGCCAGCAGTCTCCGGATGGGCGTGGGGCTAATGAACACTGAAGCTTTCTTT	CASSLRMGVGLMNTEAFF
TRBD1	.	TRBV27	TRBJ2-7	TGTGCCGGAAGGAGGACAGGGGGCGTGGACGAGCAGTACTTC	CAGRRTGGVDEQYF
.	.	TRBV28	TRBJ1-4	TGTGCCAGCAGTTTACGAGGGACGGGGAGAGAAAAACTGTTTTTT	CASSLRGTGREKLFF